A single sample is the source of the 31 T cell receptor beta chains below, sequenced in a study of blood T cell repertoires in COVID-19. Profiled with immunoSEQ multiplex PCR; TCRdb holds only in-frame clones, not every one. This table holds approximately 200,000 clones, under 90% found once. Sequencing was carried out using peripheral blood. These receptors all come from a woman in her fifties or sixties who had recovered from COVID-19.

V is TRBV28 and J is TRBJ1-2, with a tentative D call TRBD1 (6 bases). CDR3 size: 13 residues. Germline CDR1 is MDHEN and CDR2 is SYDVKM. The V end lost 6 bases, the J end lost 6 bases, and 14 bases lay between the germline ends. CDR3 sequence reads: CASRQDSWDGYTF. The CDR3 nucleotides are TGTGCCAGCAGGCAGGACAGCTGGGATGGCTACACCTTC.

The genes are TRBV9 and TRBJ2-3, with D possibly being TRBD2 (7 bases). Trimming took 2 bases from V and 8 from J, leaving 12 bases between them. The CDR3 has 13 residues. CDR1 SGDLS and CDR2 YYNGEE come from the germline V gene. The CDR3 DNA reads TGTGCCAGCAGCGTGGGGGGGCCGGCTACGCAGTATTTT. Protein product: CASSVGGPATQYF.

The CDR3 reads CASSWTSGGYNEQFF. The CDR3 nucleotides read TGTGCCAGCAGCTGGACTAGCGGGGGGTACAATGAGCAGTTCTTC. The chain combines TRBV5-4 with TRBJ2-1, with 14 positions matching TRBD2. Germline lookup yields CDR1 SGHNT and CDR2 YYREEE (reference sequence). This CDR3 comprises 15 residues. The V and J ends lost 3 bases and 4 bases, in that order; junction bases with no gene match: 0.

There are a few counts of this clone. The chain links TRBV7-9 to TRBJ1-1; D might be TRBD1 (5 bases). The CDR3 runs to 14 residues. Trimming stripped 6 bases from V and 0 bases from J, with 11 bases between. Germline V lookup: CDR1 SEHNR, CDR2 FQNEAQ (reference sequence). The CDR3 DNA reads as TGTGCCAGCAGTCATAGACAGCTGAACACTGAAGCTTTCTTT. This gives the protein CASSHRQLNTEAFF.

This chain joins TRBV5-4 and TRBJ2-1, with TRBD1 matching 7 bases. V dropped 4 bases and J dropped 3; count of bases not matched to a gene: 4. The CDR3 consists of 14 residues. Germline CDR1 reads SGHNT; CDR2 reads YYREEE (reference sequence). CDR3 coding DNA: TGTGCCAGCAGCGTAGGACAGGTCTACAATGAGCAGTTCTTC. Protein sequence: CASSVGQVYNEQFF.

J is TRBJ2-7 and V is TRBV5-6; D not certain. In germline, CDR1 is SGHDT, CDR2 YYEEEE. V lost 2 bases, J lost 3 bases, and 9 bases lay in between. The CDR3 is made up of 13 amino acids. The CDR3 reads CASSLVTYYEQYF. In DNA form, the CDR3 reads TGTGCCAGCAGCTTAGTGACTTACTACGAGCAGTACTTC.

The J gene is TRBJ2-7, the V gene TRBV5-4, with D hard to call. Trimming took 0 bases from V and 4 from J, leaving 11 bases between them. Germline V gene data show CDR1 as SGHNT and CDR2 as YYREEE (reference sequence). The CDR3 spans 14 residues. The CDR3 loop reads CASSLEPHLYEQYF. The CDR3 nucleotides read TGTGCCAGCAGCTTGGAACCTCACCTATACGAGCAGTACTTC.

V is TRBV6-6 and J is TRBJ2-7; tentative D call: TRBD1 (6 bases). This CDR3 comprises 13 residues. Trimming cost V 6 bases and J 3 bases, with 12 bases left between them. Germline V gives CDR1 MNHNY, CDR2 SVGAGI (reference sequence). The CDR3 region has the DNA TGTGCCAGCAGGTCCGGGACAAACTACGAGCAGTACTTC. As protein: CASRSGTNYEQYF.

The chain recombines TRBV21-1 with TRBJ2-3; the table's D call, TRBD2, has no DNA check behind it. TRBV21-1 is termed a pseudogene. The CDR3 extends over 17 amino acids. The CDR3 region has the DNA TGTGCCAGCAGCAAACCGGGGGAGGGACTTCGCCCAGATACGCAGTATTTT. Residues: CASSKPGEGLRPDTQYF.

The chain carries TRBV4-3 and TRBJ1-1; D is uncertain. The germline V gene encodes CDR1 LGHNA and CDR2 YSLEER. CDR3 length equals 16 residues. Trimming removed 0 bases from V and 4 bases from J, with 15 bases in between. CDR3 coding DNA: TGCGCCAGCAGCCAAGAACGGGTGGTAGTTGTCACTGAAGCTTTCTTT. Its protein product is CASSQERVVVVTEAFF.

This rearrangement joins TRBV7-8 to TRBJ1-2; D not certain. The length of the CDR3 is 14 residues. The germline gives CDR1 SGHVS, CDR2 FQNEAQ. The V gene lost 4 bases and the J gene lost 4 bases, with 13 bases spanning the gap. CDR3 nucleotide sequence: TGTGCCAGCAGCTCCCGGTCTGCAAGCTATGGCTACACCTTC. This sequence encodes CASSSRSASYGYTF.

The CDR3 nucleotides are TGTGCCAGCAGCTCCCGGGGGGGCGCGGGTCAGCCCCAGCATTTT. Residues: CASSSRGGAGQPQHF. This chain connects TRBV5-8 to TRBJ1-5, with a possible D match to TRBD1 (6 bases). V gave up 3 bases and J gave up 6 bases, with 16 bases separating them. The CDR3 runs 15 residues. Germline V gene lookup returns CDR1 SGHTS and CDR2 YDEGEE.

V and J are TRBV10-3 and TRBJ2-3; 12 bases are a match to TRBD2. The CDR3 spans 17 residues. Germline CDR1 ENHRY, CDR2 SYGVKD. Trimming removed 3 bases from V and 0 bases from J; junction bases left unmatched: 4. Here the CDR3 reads CAISELAGGPSTDTQYF. The CDR3 DNA follows: TGTGCCATCAGTGAACTAGCGGGGGGCCCTAGCACAGATACGCAGTATTTT.

The chain recombines TRBV6-2 or TRBV6-3 with TRBJ2-3, with 9 bases lining up with TRBD2. V was clipped by 2 bases and J by 2 bases; unmatched bases: 8. The CDR3 consists of 17 residues. Germline CDR1 is MNHEY and CDR2 is SVGEGT. CDR3: CASSYLIAGALTDTQYF. Here the CDR3 DNA reads TGTGCCAGCAGTTACCTCATAGCGGGGGCCCTCACAGATACGCAGTATTTT.

The CDR3 here is CSAREGRGYTF. CDR3 DNA: TGCAGTGCTAGAGAAGGGAGAGGCTACACCTTC. The chain combines TRBV20-1 with TRBJ1-2, with D unclear. The CDR3 runs to 11 residues. The germline V gene has CDR1 DFQATT and CDR2 SNEGSKA (reference sequence). With 0 bases removed from V and 8 bases from J, the gap between germline ends came to 7 bases.

The genes are TRBV11-2 and TRBJ2-2; 10 nucleotides align to TRBD2. The CDR3 has 16 residues. Germline V lookup: CDR1 SGHAT, CDR2 FQNNGV. V was clipped by 5 bases and J by 3 bases; unmatched bases: 6. CDR3 loop: CASSPRSGGHTGELFF. For the CDR3, the DNA is TGTGCCAGCAGCCCCCGTAGCGGGGGGCACACCGGGGAGCTGTTTTTT.

The CDR3 reads CSVAPAYETQYF. The CDR3 nucleotides read TGCAGCGTTGCCCCCGCCTACGAGACCCAGTACTTC. V gene TRBV29-1 combines with J gene TRBJ2-5; D unclear. The CDR3 length is 12 residues. Germline CDR1 and CDR2: SQVTM and ANQGSEA. V was cut by 4 bases and J by 5 bases, with 11 bases left in between. The full variable domain, rest sourced from reference TRBV29-1 and TRBJ2-5, is SAVISQKPSRDICQRGTSLTIQCQVDSQVTMMFWYRQQPGQSLTLIATANQGSEATYESGFVIDKFPISRPNLTFSTLTVSNMSPEDSSIYLCSVAPAYETQYFGPGTRLLVL.

V is TRBV7-9 and J is TRBJ1-6, with unresolved D. Germline values: CDR1 SEHNR, CDR2 FQNEAQ (reference sequence). Trimming pared 4 bases from V and 10 bases from J, leaving 11 bases between. The CDR3 is 13 residues long. CDR3 DNA: TGTGCCAGCAGCTCGAGAGGTGACTCACCCCTCCACTTT. This codes for CASSSRGDSPLHF.

A remark on this clone: The germline gene is not matched at one end of the junction; a read error may be the cause. The chain links TRBV7-6 to TRBJ2-3; TRBD2 aligns across 15 bases. The CDR3 runs 13 residues. Germline V CDR1 and CDR2: SGHVS, FNYEAQ. DNA of the CDR3: TGTGCCAGCAGCCTCGGGACTAGCGGGGGGCCCCTGTTT. Amino acid sequence: CASSLGTSGGPLF. The variable domain in full, completed from reference TRBV7-6 and TRBJ2-3, reads GAGVSQSPRYKVTKRGQDVALRCDPISGHVSLYWYRQALGQGPEFLTYFNYEAQQDKSGLPNDRFSAERPEGSISTLTIQRTEQRDSAMYRCASSLGTSGGPLFGPGTRLTVL.

The V gene is TRBV9, the J gene TRBJ2-2, with 12 positions matching TRBD1. V shed 8 bases, J shed 2 bases, and the junction held 13 bases outside the gene matches. Germline V gives CDR1 SGDLS, CDR2 YYNGEE. This CDR3 spans 18 amino acids. CDR3: CASDRGQGASPNTGELFF. The CDR3 nucleotides are TGTGCCAGTGACAGGGGACAGGGGGCATCCCCTAACACCGGGGAGCTGTTTTTT.

The CDR3 region is CASSGGGTGLSYEQYF. The DNA of the CDR3 is TGTGCCAGCAGCGGAGGCGGGACAGGTCTCTCCTACGAGCAGTACTTC. The gene calls are TRBV11-2 and TRBJ2-7; 8 positions agree with TRBD1. Germline V gene sequence: CDR1 SGHAT, CDR2 FQNNGV. The J segment lost 0 bases and the V segment lost 5 bases, leaving 9 bases of the junction unmatched. The CDR3 extends over 16 amino acids.

V usage is TRBV2 and J usage is TRBJ2-1; no firm D call. CDR1 SNHLY and CDR2 FYNNEI come from the germline V gene. V was clipped by 5 bases and J by 3 bases, with 2 bases between them. The CDR3 sequence is 11 residues long. The CDR3 here is CASSLYNEQFF. As DNA, the CDR3 is TGTGCCAGCAGTCTCTACAATGAGCAGTTCTTC.

V gene TRBV27 combines with J gene TRBJ2-1, with 11 bases identical to TRBD2. From germline, CDR1 is MNHEY and CDR2 SMNVEV (reference sequence). Trimming at V came to 3 bases and at J to 1 base, leaving 2 bases not matched to a gene. This CDR3 contains 16 residues. CDR3 protein: CASSFLAGGSYNEQFF. The CDR3, as DNA: TGTGCCAGCAGTTTCCTAGCGGGGGGTTCCTACAATGAGCAGTTCTTC.

The genes are TRBV19 and TRBJ2-7; the D gene is possibly TRBD1 (5 bases). Germline V gives CDR1 LNHDA, CDR2 SQIVND (reference sequence). Trimming cost V 3 bases and J 2 bases, with 14 bases left between them. The CDR3 is 15 amino acids. The CDR3 coding sequence is TGTGCCAGTAGTATCTTCGCAGGGAAACCCTACGAGCAGTACTTC. It codes for CASSIFAGKPYEQYF.

The rearrangement joins TRBV15 to TRBJ2-2; no clear D gene. With 1 base removed from V and 5 bases from J, the gap between germline ends came to 8 bases. The CDR3 is made up of 14 amino acids. Germline V lookup: CDR1 LNHNV, CDR2 YYDKDF (reference sequence). The CDR3 DNA reads TGTGCCACCAGCAGAGTAGCAAAAACCGGGGAGCTGTTTTTT. Amino acid sequence: CATSRVAKTGELFF.

The chain uses TRBV6-6 and TRBJ2-7; 9 positions agree with TRBD1. With 4 bases clipped from V and 2 bases from J, the junction kept 3 bases outside the gene matches. This CDR3 region has 14 residues. CDR1 is MNHNY, CDR2 SVGAGI, per germline (reference sequence). This CDR3 reads CASSSGTGPYEQYF. DNA of the CDR3: TGTGCCAGCAGTTCGGGGACAGGGCCCTACGAGCAGTACTTC.

The chain uses TRBV18 and TRBJ1-4; no definite D call. Trimming left V 4 bases short and J 3 bases short, with 9 bases between. The CDR3 covers 14 residues. The V gene's germline CDR1 is KGHSH and CDR2 LQKENI. The CDR3 nucleotides are TGTGCCAGCTCACAGACACCTTCTAATGAAAAACTGTTTTTT. This translates into CASSQTPSNEKLFF.

This clone turned up a few times. The chain links TRBV19 to TRBJ2-1; 9 bases fit TRBD2. CDR1 LNHDA and CDR2 SQIVND come from the germline V gene (reference sequence). The CDR3 runs 16 residues. With V trimmed by 3 bases and J by 8 bases, 11 bases remained unmatched. The CDR3 is CASSITGGSGGDEQFF. The CDR3 DNA follows: TGTGCCAGTAGTATCACGGGTGGTAGCGGGGGAGATGAGCAGTTCTTC.

The chain links TRBV14 to TRBJ1-1; D perhaps matches TRBD1 (5 bases). V was shortened by 1 base and J by 10 bases, with 16 bases between the two germline ends. CDR3 length equals 14 residues. CDR1 SGHDN and CDR2 FVKESK come from the germline V gene. CDR3 residues: CASSQGMGLRVAFF. The DNA for the CDR3 is TGTGCCAGCAGCCAAGGAATGGGGCTTCGAGTAGCTTTCTTT.

The chain uses TRBV4-1 and TRBJ2-1; 8 nucleotides agree with TRBD1. Germline V gene data show CDR1 as MGHRA and CDR2 as YSYEKL. The CDR3 is 15 amino acids. Trimming at V came to 4 bases and at J to 7 bases, leaving 9 bases not matched to a gene. This CDR3 is CASSRRQGLGNEQFF. As DNA, the CDR3 is TGCGCCAGCAGCCGAAGACAGGGGCTCGGGAATGAGCAGTTCTTC.

This chain uses TRBV19 with TRBJ2-5; 14 bases are shared with TRBD2. The CDR3 covers 16 residues. The germline CDR1 and CDR2 sequences are LNHDA and SQIVND (reference sequence). V lost 4 bases to trimming and J lost 5 bases; unmatched junction nucleotides: 6. CDR3 nucleotides: TGTGCCAGTAGTACGACTAGCGGGGGGGCAGGCGAGACCCAGTACTTC. Protein product: CASSTTSGGAGETQYF.